A selection of T cell receptor beta chains follows, all from one sample in a study of OX40 agonist ivuxolimab in advanced cancers. The method was immunoSEQ multiplex PCR; TCRdb's version includes in-frame clones alone and lacks a portion of them. The repertoire consists of approximately 130,000 clones, with about nine tenths occurring once and the leading ten covering approximately 1.1%. The input for sequencing was CD4+ or CD8+ T cells sorted from blood, taken in a trial of the OX40 agonist ivuxolimab. These receptors were obtained from an adult with an advanced solid tumor such as melanoma, head and neck, liver or kidney cancer. Both conserved end residues are part of each CDR3. The D gene is left open where the match is weak. Only part of the rows carry a size: once, few, many, or a class if the clone is expanded.

.	TRBJ2-5	TRBV18	.	TGTGCCAGCTCACCACCGGGGGTGGCCGAGACCCAGTACTTC	CASSPPGVAETQYF
.	TRBJ1-1	TRBV14	.	TGTGCCAGCAGCCAATCACTGAACACTGAAGCTTTCTTT	CASSQSLNTEAFF
TRBD1	TRBJ2-7	TRBV28	.	TGTGCCAGCATTACCCAGGGGGCTCGGTACGAGCAGTACTTC	CASITQGARYEQYF
.	TRBJ2-5	TRBV28	.	TGTGCCAGCAGCCCCCTTCGGGGTGCGGAGACCCAGTACTTC	CASSPLRGAETQYF
TRBD2	TRBJ2-1	TRBV28	.	TGTGCCAGCATCACGAACGGACTAGCGGGAGCCTATGAGCAGTTCTTC	CASITNGLAGAYEQFF
TRBD1	TRBJ1-5	TRBV19	.	TGTGCCAGTAGCCCCGGGACAGGGGGAAATCAGCCCCAGCATTTT	CASSPGTGGNQPQHF
TRBD1	TRBJ2-1	TRBV28	.	TGTGCCAGCAGTCGGGACAGGGAATACAATGAGCAGTTCTTC	CASSRDREYNEQFF
.	TRBJ1-5	TRBV2	.	TGTGCCAGCAGTGATAGGGGGTTTAGCCAGCCCCAGCATTTT	CASSDRGFSQPQHF
.	TRBJ1-1	TRBV11-3	.	TGTGCCAGCAGCTCCCGACCGGGCGCCGGTGAAGCTTTCTTT	CASSSRPGAGEAFF
TRBD1	TRBJ2-7	TRBV19	.	TGTGCCAGTGAAGCGGGACAGGGGCTAGGGGAGCAGTACTTC	CASEAGQGLGEQYF
.	TRBJ1-3	TRBV28	.	TGTGCCAGCAGTTCCGGGACGGGCTCTGGAAACACCATATATTTT	CASSSGTGSGNTIYF
.	TRBJ2-7	TRBV9	.	TGTGCCAGCAGCGTAGGACTGAGTACCTACGAGCAGTACTTC	CASSVGLSTYEQYF
.	TRBJ1-4	TRBV7-9	few	TGTGCCAGCAGCTTAGAGGCTGATCTAAATGAAAAACTGTTTTTT	CASSLEADLNEKLFF
TRBD1	TRBJ1-5	TRBV30	.	TGTGCCTGGAGTATGGGACAGGGGATTCAGCCCCAGCATTTT	CAWSMGQGIQPQHF
.	TRBJ2-1	TRBV5-1	once	TGCGCCAGCAGCTTGGCAACGAGCTCCTACAATGAGCAGTTCTTC	CASSLATSSYNEQFF
TRBD1	TRBJ2-7	TRBV5-1	.	TGCGCCAGTAAACTACAGCCGGGACAGGGCTACGAGCAGTACTTC	CASKLQPGQGYEQYF
.	TRBJ1-6	TRBV5-4	.	TGTGCCAGCAGCTTAACTAAGAATTCACCCCTCCACTTT	CASSLTKNSPLHF
TRBD1	TRBJ2-7	TRBV5-4	.	TGTGCCAGCAGCATGACCCGGGGACAGGGGAAGGAGCAGTACTTC	CASSMTRGQGKEQYF
TRBD1	TRBJ1-1	TRBV10-3	.	TGTGCCATCAGTGCCGGGACAGGGCTTTTTACTGAAGCTTTCTTT	CAISAGTGLFTEAFF
.	TRBJ2-7	TRBV10-3	.	TGTGCCATCAGTAAAGACAGGTCGCGTGAGGAGCAGTACTTC	CAISKDRSREEQYF
.	TRBJ2-7	TRBV28	.	TGTGCCAGCAGTACGCGCGGAATCGCTTATTACGAGCAGTACTTC	CASSTRGIAYYEQYF
.	TRBJ2-5	TRBV6-1	.	TGTGCCAGCACGGCAGCAGGGGCGATTGAGACCCAGTACTTC	CASTAAGAIETQYF
.	TRBJ2-7	TRBV19	.	TGTGCCAGTAGTATAGGCGGCGGAGATCCCTACGAGCAGTACTTC	CASSIGGGDPYEQYF
.	TRBJ2-7	TRBV10-3	.	TGTGCCATCACCGACCAGGGAACATGGTACGAGCAGTACTTC	CAITDQGTWYEQYF
.	TRBJ1-5	TRBV9	.	TGTGCCAGCAGCGTAGGCACAAATAGCAATCAGCCCCAGCATTTT	CASSVGTNSNQPQHF
TRBD1	TRBJ2-5	TRBV5-5	.	TGTGCCAGCAACCAACTACCGACAGGGGGAGGAGAGACCCAGTACTTC	CASNQLPTGGGETQYF
.	TRBJ1-1	TRBV18	.	TGTGCCAGCTCACAAAGGGCCCGGGAGGAAGCTTTCTTT	CASSQRAREEAFF
TRBD1	TRBJ2-6	TRBV13	.	TGTGCCAGCAGCTTACTGGGGGACAGGGTGTATCCTGGGGCCAACGTCCTGACTTTC	CASSLLGDRVYPGANVLTF
TRBD1	TRBJ2-3	TRBV5-1	.	TGCGCCAGCAGCTCTAGACGGGACAGCTTATCCACAGATACGCAGTATTTT	CASSSRRDSLSTDTQYF
TRBD1	TRBJ1-3	TRBV6-1	.	TGTGCCAGCAGTGAAGAAGGGGGCTTGATGGGTACGTTCTACACCATATATTTT	CASSEEGGLMGTFYTIYF
.	TRBJ2-5	TRBV2	.	TGTGCCAGCAGTGAATATGAGGGAGAAGGTTCTGGGACCCAGTACTTC	CASSEYEGEGSGTQYF
.	TRBJ2-7	TRBV30	.	TGTGCCTGGAGTGTAAGGGCAGGGCGGTACGAGCAGTACTTC	CAWSVRAGRYEQYF
.	TRBJ1-1	TRBV4-1	.	TGCGCCAGCAGCCAAGGGAAAGGGGCCACTGAAGCTTTCTTT	CASSQGKGATEAFF
.	TRBJ2-7	TRBV6-5	.	TGTGCCAGCAGTTACGGGCCCCACCCCTACGAGCAGTACTTC	CASSYGPHPYEQYF
.	TRBJ2-5	TRBV2	.	TGTGCCAACTCGCGGTTCTCGGAGACCCAGTACTTC	CANSRFSETQYF